This T cell receptor beta chain was recorded in a study of blood T cells in healthy people across ages. Peripheral blood from each donor was collected in a volume of ten milliliters. There were at least 6 micrograms of total RNA extracted from every sample. This clonotype was seen once. Combining a sample-barcoded 5' primer with a J-beta primer mix, a second PCR ran for 7 to 11 cycles. Tagging of each cDNA molecule was performed by a template-switch adaptor with 12 random nucleotides. Each sample yielded at least 3 million CDR3-containing paired-end reads. Using its own MiXCR run on the 5' RACE reads, TCRdb lists one record per CDR3 protein. This table has 1.4 million to 1.5 million distinct CDR3 sequences, roughly 45% appearing once. The CDR3 is 16 amino acids. The germline V gene has CDR1 WSHSY and CDR2 SAAADI. Trimming removed 5 bases at V and 3 bases at J, with 19 bases between.

The gene calls are TRBV10-2 and TRBJ1-1; D is possibly TRBD1 (5 bases). The receptor comes from a woman under 30 in good health. The sample consisted of blood. In DNA, the CDR3 is TGCGCCAGCAGTTGGGGGGGGTTATCCGGGGACACTGAAGCTTTCTTT. It translates to CASSWGGLSGDTEAFF.